The entry below describes one T cell receptor (beta chain). Antigen unknown. This sample is drawn from a study of shared clonotypes between healthy human individuals. Study-level background: Used for every donor were three CD4 naive, three CD4 memory, two CD8 naive and one CD8 memory plate.

Study findings and constraints: Sharing across four donors was highest in naive CD4 (approximately 5%) and lowest in memory CD8 (around 0.4%).

Genomic DNA (from each subset) was split evenly across several immunoSEQ plates. Data came from immunoSEQ multiplex PCR; TCRdb stores just in-frame clones and leaves some out. Here the sample spans hundreds of thousands of clones, approximately 79% being singletons. CDR3 length: 16 amino acids. V dropped 1 base and J dropped 5 bases, with 15 bases sitting between them. Germline V gene lookup returns CDR1 SGHRS and CDR2 YFSETQ. The genes are TRBV5-1 and TRBJ2-2; D possibly matches TRBD1 or TRBD2 (5 bases each). The receptor's source is a man under 40 in good health. The sequencing input was memory CD4+ T cells sorted from blood. The sample's subset: CD45RA-negative fraction. The CDR3 protein is CASSLSPLRGTGELFF. The CDR3 region has the DNA TGCGCCAGCAGCTTGTCCCCATTGAGGGGAACCGGGGAGCTGTTTTTT. The whole variable domain, remainder taken from reference TRBV5-1 and TRBJ2-2, is KAGVTQTPRYLIKTRGQQVTLSCSPISGHRSVSWYQQTPGQGLQFLFEYFSETQRNKGNFPGRFSGRQFSNSRSEMNVSTLELGDSALYLCASSLSPLRGTGELFFGEGSRLTVL.